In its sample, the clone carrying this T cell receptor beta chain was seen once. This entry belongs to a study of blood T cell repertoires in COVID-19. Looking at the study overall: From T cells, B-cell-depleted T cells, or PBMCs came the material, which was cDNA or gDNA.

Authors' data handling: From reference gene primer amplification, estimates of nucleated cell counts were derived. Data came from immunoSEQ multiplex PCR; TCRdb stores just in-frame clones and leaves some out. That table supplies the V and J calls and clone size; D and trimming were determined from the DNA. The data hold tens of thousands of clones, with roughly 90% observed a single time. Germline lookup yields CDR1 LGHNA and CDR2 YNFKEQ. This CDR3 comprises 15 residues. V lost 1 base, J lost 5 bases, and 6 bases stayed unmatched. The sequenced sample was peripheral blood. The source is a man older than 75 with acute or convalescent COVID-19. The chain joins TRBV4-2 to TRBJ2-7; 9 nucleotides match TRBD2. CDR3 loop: CASSQGAGGRDEQYF. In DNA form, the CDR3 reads TGTGCCAGCAGCCAAGGAGCGGGGGGCAGAGACGAGCAGTACTTC.